These 8 T cell receptor beta chains were all obtained from the same sample, sequenced in a study. TCRdb called the 5' RACE reads again in MiXCR, with one record for every CDR3 protein. The sample shows 6,000 to 7,500 distinct CDR3 sequences, 65% to 85% of them seen only once. Tregs were sorted as CD4+CD25+CD127-/low cells. Sequencing used tumor-infiltrating Tregs sorted from the breast tumor. The receptor source for this set is a female donor with breast cancer.

The chain has TRBV12-3 or TRBV12-4 and TRBJ2-5; 7 bases agree with TRBD2. V gave up 4 bases and J gave up 7 bases; unmatched junction bases: 12. The CDR3 is made up of 15 amino acids. The CDR3 DNA is TGTGCCAGCAGTTACGGACTAGGACCTCATGGGACCCAGTACTTC. Translating it yields CASSYGLGPHGTQYF.

The chain joins TRBV7-3 to TRBJ2-1; D perhaps matches TRBD2 (6 bases). The CDR3 runs to 15 residues. Per the germline V gene, CDR1 is SGHTA and CDR2 is FQGTGA. Between the trimmed V and J ends, which lost 4 bases and 8 bases, there was a span of 18 bases. The CDR3 nucleotides are TGTGCCAGCAGCTCAACTAGTTGGGGGACTCATGAGCAGTTCTTC. This codes for CASSSTSWGTHEQFF. The full variable domain, in which reference TRBV7-3 and TRBJ2-1 provide the parts outside the CDR3, is GAGVSQTPSNKVTEKGKYVELRCDPISGHTALYWYRQSLGQGPEFLIYFQGTGAADDSGLPNDRFFAVRPEGSVSTLKIQRTERGDSAVYLCASSSTSWGTHEQFFGPGTRLTVL.

Details on this clonotype: A much larger clone lies a single base off, so this may be a read error. The V call is TRBV20-1, the J call TRBJ2-7; TRBD2 agrees at 8 bases. CDR1 and CDR2 (germline): DFQATT, SNEGSKA (reference sequence). CDR3 size: 13 residues. The CDR3 protein is CSAIEAGAYEQCF. CDR3 DNA sequence: TGCAGTGCCATTGAAGCGGGGGCCTACGAGCAGTGCTTC.

This clonotype has a single count. This sequence joins TRBV29-1 and TRBJ1-5; D gene uncertain. CDR3 length equals 12 residues. The germline V gene encodes CDR1 SQVTM and CDR2 ANQGSEA. Trimming took off 6 bases at V and 6 bases at J, with 12 bases between the two ends. The CDR3 reads CSVGGESQPQHF. The CDR3 DNA sequence: TGCAGCGTAGGCGGGGAGAGTCAGCCCCAGCATTTT.

The rearrangement uses TRBV5-1 and TRBJ2-7; D possibly corresponds to TRBD2 (5 bases). The CDR3 consists of 13 residues. Deletions cut 0 bases from V and 5 bases from J, with 9 bases between. CDR1 is SGHRS and CDR2 is YFSETQ in the germline V gene. The CDR3 sequence is CASSLAGFDEQYF. In nucleotides, the CDR3 is TGCGCCAGCAGCTTGGCGGGATTCGACGAGCAGTACTTC.

The chain recombines TRBV20-1 with TRBJ2-7; tentative D call: TRBD2 (7 bases). Per the germline V gene, CDR1 is DFQATT and CDR2 is SNEGSKA (reference sequence). The CDR3 has 16 amino acids. Trimming cost V 0 bases and J 4 bases, with 19 bases left between them. As DNA, the CDR3 is TGCAGTGCTAGAGATCTAGGCAGGGGACTATCGTACGAGCAGTACTTC. This encodes CSARDLGRGLSYEQYF.

This clonotype occurred a few times. CDR3 loop: CASSLVEAFF. The CDR3 nucleotides are TGTGCCAGCAGTTTGGTTGAAGCTTTCTTT. The rearrangement uses TRBV6-4 and TRBJ1-1; D call uncertain. The CDR3 contains 10 residues. The germline V gene has CDR1 MRHNA and CDR2 SNTAGT. The V end was cut by 5 bases, the J end by 7 bases, with 5 bases between.

V gene TRBV30 combines with J gene TRBJ1-2; D perhaps matches TRBD1 (5 bases). Per the germline V gene, CDR1 is GTSNPN and CDR2 is SVGIG (reference sequence). This CDR3 is 12 amino acids long. Trimming removed 0 bases from V and 7 bases from J, with 9 bases in between. CDR3 protein: CAWSVRGSGYTF. CDR3 nucleotides: TGTGCCTGGAGTGTTCGGGGGAGTGGCTACACCTTC.